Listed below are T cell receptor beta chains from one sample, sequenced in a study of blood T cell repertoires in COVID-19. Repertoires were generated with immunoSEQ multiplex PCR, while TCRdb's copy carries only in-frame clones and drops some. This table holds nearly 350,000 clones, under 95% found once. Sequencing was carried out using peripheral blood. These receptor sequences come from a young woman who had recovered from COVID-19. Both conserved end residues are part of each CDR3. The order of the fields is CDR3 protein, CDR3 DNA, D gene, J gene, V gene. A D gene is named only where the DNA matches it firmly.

CDR3 protein: CASSEFASGSDEQFF; CDR3 DNA: TGTGCCAGCAGTGAATTCGCTAGCGGGAGCGATGAGCAGTTCTTC; D gene: TRBD2; J gene: TRBJ2-1; V gene: TRBV2
CDR3 protein: CASSSTSGSWDEQFF; CDR3 DNA: TGTGCCAGCAGCTCGACTAGCGGGAGTTGGGATGAGCAGTTCTTC; D gene: TRBD2; J gene: TRBJ2-1; V gene: TRBV5-4
CDR3 protein: CASTIGTSGWPWSAGEQFF; CDR3 DNA: TGTGCCAGTACCATAGGAACTAGCGGGTGGCCTTGGTCGGCTGGTGAGCAGTTCTTC; D gene: TRBD2; J gene: TRBJ2-1; V gene: TRBV19
CDR3 protein: CASSTGLAGVDEQFF; CDR3 DNA: TGTGCCAGTAGTACCGGACTAGCGGGAGTGGATGAGCAGTTCTTC; D gene: TRBD2; J gene: TRBJ2-1; V gene: TRBV19
CDR3 protein: CASSPRGGAWDEQFF; CDR3 DNA: TGCGCCAGCAGCCCTCGGGGGGGGGCATGGGATGAGCAGTTCTTC; D gene: TRBD2; J gene: TRBJ2-1; V gene: TRBV5-1
CDR3 protein: CASSRQGMFGSEAFF; CDR3 DNA: TGCGCCAGCAGCCGACAGGGAATGTTTGGCTCTGAAGCTTTCTTT; D gene: TRBD1; J gene: TRBJ1-1; V gene: TRBV4-1
CDR3 protein: CASSLARGYGYTF; CDR3 DNA: TGTGCCAGCAGCTTAGCCAGGGGCTATGGCTACACCTTC; D gene: .; J gene: TRBJ1-2; V gene: TRBV7-9
CDR3 protein: CASSETGGNQPQHF; CDR3 DNA: TGTGCCAGCAGTGAAACGGGGGGCAATCAGCCCCAGCATTTT; D gene: .; J gene: TRBJ1-5; V gene: TRBV25-1
CDR3 protein: CASTSLAGEVEEQFF; CDR3 DNA: TGTGCCAGCACCTCTCTTGCGGGAGAGGTTGAGGAGCAGTTCTTC; D gene: TRBD2; J gene: TRBJ2-1; V gene: TRBV7-9
CDR3 protein: CASSPRPGTSGIETQYF; CDR3 DNA: TGCGCCAGCAGCCCTCGCCCCGGGACTAGCGGGATTGAGACCCAGTACTTC; D gene: TRBD2; J gene: TRBJ2-5; V gene: TRBV4-3